The rows below give T cell receptor beta chains drawn from one sample of a study of CD8 T cells in Susac syndrome. TCRdb used MiXCR to reprocess the immunoSEQ multiplex PCR reads, holding one entry per CDR3 protein. This sample carries some 100,000 distinct CDR3 sequences, approximately 90% of them seen once, and the ten largest clones take about 0.12%. The source material was CD8+ T cells from PBMCs. All receptors come from a human donor in good health. The CDR3 runs from the conserved cysteine through the conserved F or W. The order of the fields is D gene, V gene, clone size, J gene, CDR3 protein, CDR3 DNA. The D gene is left open where the match is weak. A clone size is listed for some rows: how often the clone was seen (once, few, many), or a class if it is expanded.

d_call: -; v_call: TRBV6-2/TRBV6-3; clone_size: -; j_call: TRBJ1-1; cdr3_aa: CASSWTAMNTEAFF; cdr3_nt: TGTGCCAGCAGTTGGACGGCCATGAACACTGAAGCTTTCTTT
d_call: -; v_call: TRBV12-3/TRBV12-4; clone_size: -; j_call: TRBJ2-7; cdr3_aa: CASSGSQGPYEQYF; cdr3_nt: TGTGCCAGCAGTGGATCTCAGGGCCCCTACGAGCAGTACTTC
d_call: -; v_call: TRBV30; clone_size: few; j_call: TRBJ2-7; cdr3_aa: CAWSVLNEQYF; cdr3_nt: TGTGCCTGGAGTGTACTTAACGAGCAGTACTTC
d_call: TRBD1; v_call: TRBV19; clone_size: -; j_call: TRBJ2-1; cdr3_aa: CASSRQGGPYNEQFF; cdr3_nt: TGTGCCAGTAGTAGACAGGGGGGTCCCTACAATGAGCAGTTCTTC
d_call: TRBD2; v_call: TRBV29-1; clone_size: few; j_call: TRBJ2-7; cdr3_aa: CSAAGTSSYEQYF; cdr3_nt: TGCAGCGCCGCCGGGACTAGCTCCTACGAGCAGTACTTC
d_call: TRBD1; v_call: TRBV7-8; clone_size: -; j_call: TRBJ1-1; cdr3_aa: CASSSDREDTEAFF; cdr3_nt: TGTGCCAGCAGCTCGGACAGGGAGGACACTGAAGCTTTCTTT
d_call: -; v_call: TRBV5-1; clone_size: few; j_call: TRBJ1-5; cdr3_aa: CASRDGSNQPQHF; cdr3_nt: TGCGCCAGCAGGGACGGGAGCAATCAGCCCCAGCATTTT
d_call: -; v_call: TRBV7-2; clone_size: -; j_call: TRBJ2-4; cdr3_aa: CASSTDPINIQYF; cdr3_nt: TGTGCCAGCTCCACGGATCCCATAAACATTCAGTACTTC
d_call: -; v_call: TRBV21-1; clone_size: -; j_call: TRBJ2-7; cdr3_aa: CASSKVGSRYEQYF; cdr3_nt: TGTGCCAGCAGCAAGGTTGGTTCGCGATACGAGCAGTACTTC
d_call: -; v_call: TRBV5-1; clone_size: -; j_call: TRBJ2-3; cdr3_aa: CASSFQGQGTDTQYF; cdr3_nt: TGCGCCAGCAGCTTTCAAGGGCAGGGCACAGATACGCAGTATTTT
d_call: TRBD1; v_call: TRBV30; clone_size: few; j_call: TRBJ1-1; cdr3_aa: CAWARGLSEAFF; cdr3_nt: TGTGCCTGGGCCAGGGGGCTCTCTGAAGCTTTCTTT
d_call: -; v_call: TRBV5-1; clone_size: -; j_call: TRBJ2-7; cdr3_aa: CASWDDYEQYF; cdr3_nt: TGCGCCAGCTGGGACGACTACGAGCAGTACTTC
d_call: -; v_call: TRBV11-2; clone_size: -; j_call: TRBJ2-1; cdr3_aa: CASSFTGARSYNEQFF; cdr3_nt: TGTGCCAGCAGCTTTACCGGGGCCCGTTCCTACAATGAGCAGTTCTTC
d_call: TRBD1; v_call: TRBV6-6; clone_size: -; j_call: TRBJ2-3; cdr3_aa: CASSYWDRESDTQYF; cdr3_nt: TGTGCCAGCAGTTACTGGGACAGGGAATCCGATACGCAGTATTTT
d_call: -; v_call: TRBV10-2; clone_size: -; j_call: TRBJ2-5; cdr3_aa: CASSDPTTKETQYF; cdr3_nt: TGCGCCAGCTCAGACCCGACAACCAAAGAGACCCAGTACTTC
d_call: -; v_call: TRBV29-1; clone_size: -; j_call: TRBJ1-5; cdr3_aa: CSVLTALNQPQHF; cdr3_nt: TGCAGCGTTCTGACAGCCCTCAATCAGCCCCAGCATTTT
d_call: -; v_call: TRBV15; clone_size: -; j_call: TRBJ2-5; cdr3_aa: CATSRDRGGRGHQETQYF; cdr3_nt: TGTGCCACCAGCAGAGATCGTGGGGGCAGGGGACACCAAGAGACCCAGTACTTC
d_call: TRBD2; v_call: TRBV19; clone_size: -; j_call: TRBJ2-5; cdr3_aa: CASKASGGQKTQYF; cdr3_nt: TGTGCCAGTAAGGCTAGCGGGGGGCAGAAGACCCAGTACTTC
d_call: TRBD1; v_call: TRBV20-1; clone_size: -; j_call: TRBJ1-1; cdr3_aa: CSAPGQMNTEAFF; cdr3_nt: TGCAGTGCCCCGGGACAGATGAACACTGAAGCTTTCTTT
d_call: TRBD1; v_call: TRBV29-1; clone_size: -; j_call: TRBJ1-1; cdr3_aa: CSVEGQGGPEAFF; cdr3_nt: TGCAGCGTCGAGGGACAGGGGGGCCCTGAAGCTTTCTTT
d_call: -; v_call: TRBV5-6; clone_size: -; j_call: TRBJ1-5; cdr3_aa: CASSLGPNVGYQPQHF; cdr3_nt: TGTGCCAGCAGCTTAGGACCGAACGTAGGGTATCAGCCCCAGCATTTT
d_call: TRBD2; v_call: TRBV7-3; clone_size: -; j_call: TRBJ2-3; cdr3_aa: CASSLSLGAPGLAGTDTQYF; cdr3_nt: TGTGCCAGCAGCTTAAGTCTGGGGGCTCCGGGACTAGCGGGGACAGATACGCAGTATTTT
d_call: -; v_call: TRBV7-2; clone_size: -; j_call: TRBJ1-1; cdr3_aa: CASSFWGTPEAFF; cdr3_nt: TGTGCCAGCAGCTTTTGGGGGACCCCTGAAGCTTTCTTT
d_call: TRBD2; v_call: TRBV6-4; clone_size: -; j_call: TRBJ2-1; cdr3_aa: CASSDRLAGNEQFF; cdr3_nt: TGTGCCAGCAGTGACCGTTTAGCGGGCAATGAGCAGTTCTTC
d_call: -; v_call: TRBV5-1; clone_size: -; j_call: TRBJ2-7; cdr3_aa: CASSSTSMRDEQYF; cdr3_nt: TGCGCCAGCAGCTCGACTAGTATGAGGGACGAGCAGTACTTC
d_call: TRBD1; v_call: TRBV7-9; clone_size: -; j_call: TRBJ1-2; cdr3_aa: CATTGTGFYGYTF; cdr3_nt: TGTGCCACCACCGGGACAGGGTTCTATGGCTACACCTTC
d_call: -; v_call: TRBV19; clone_size: -; j_call: TRBJ2-7; cdr3_aa: CASRLSGTPTKGEQYF; cdr3_nt: TGTGCCAGTAGATTGTCCGGGACACCCACCAAGGGGGAGCAGTACTTC
d_call: TRBD2; v_call: TRBV20-1; clone_size: -; j_call: TRBJ2-7; cdr3_aa: CSAIGLAGSSYEQYF; cdr3_nt: TGCAGTGCTATTGGACTAGCGGGGAGCTCCTACGAGCAGTACTTC
d_call: TRBD1; v_call: TRBV20-1; clone_size: -; j_call: TRBJ1-2; cdr3_aa: CSAEGRDRGNYGYTF; cdr3_nt: TGCAGTGCTGAGGGCCGGGACAGAGGAAACTATGGCTACACCTTC
d_call: TRBD2; v_call: TRBV5-6; clone_size: -; j_call: TRBJ2-5; cdr3_aa: CASSGWTSGSTETQYF; cdr3_nt: TGTGCCAGCAGCGGGTGGACTAGCGGGAGTACGGAGACCCAGTACTTC
d_call: TRBD2; v_call: TRBV20-1; clone_size: -; j_call: TRBJ2-7; cdr3_aa: CSARSLGLASYEQYF; cdr3_nt: TGCAGTGCTAGATCCCTGGGACTAGCGTCCTACGAGCAGTACTTC
d_call: -; v_call: TRBV2; clone_size: -; j_call: TRBJ2-7; cdr3_aa: CASGVESGFEQYF; cdr3_nt: TGTGCCAGCGGAGTCGAATCAGGGTTCGAGCAGTACTTC